This T cell receptor beta chain was sequenced in a study of blood T cell repertoires in COVID-19. Repertoires were generated with immunoSEQ multiplex PCR, while TCRdb's copy carries only in-frame clones and drops some. The table lists 370,000 or so clones, about four fifths of them singletons. V was pared by 3 bases and J by 5 bases, with 16 bases between. The CDR3 consists of 15 residues. Germline lookup yields CDR1 LNHDA and CDR2 SQIVND (reference sequence). This chain links TRBV19 with TRBJ2-5; D is ambiguous. The sequence was collected from a human donor with acute or convalescent COVID-19. The donor label of this sample is uncertain. The sample was peripheral blood. CDR3: CASSMVGSLFETQYF. The CDR3 nucleotides are TGTGCCAGTAGTATGGTCGGTAGTCTCTTTGAGACCCAGTACTTC.